This entry lists 25 T cell receptor beta chains sequenced from one sample in a study of T-cell reconstitution after alpha-beta-depleted transplantation in children. The TCRbeta library was prepared with unique molecular identifiers. A single record per CDR3 protein comes from TCRdb applying MiXCR to the PCR reads. This sample has about 200,000 distinct CDR3 sequences, with about 15% found just once. The material was PBMCs from the stem cell graft donor, obtained from the stem cell graft. Receptors were obtained from a human donor who donated a stem cell graft to a child with acute lymphoblastic leukemia.

This clonotype was detected ten times or more. The rearrangement links TRBV6-1 to TRBJ2-6; the match to TRBD2 covers 7 bases. This CDR3 contains 17 residues. Germline CDR1 and CDR2: MNHNS and SASEGT. Losses at the gene ends were 6 bases for V and 1 base for J; bases not matched to a gene: 9. The DNA of the CDR3 is TGTGCCAGCAGCCGGAGCGGGATCTCTTCTGGGGCCAACGTCCTGACTTTC. Its protein is CASSRSGISSGANVLTF.

This clonotype was recorded a few times. The chain recombines TRBV7-9 with TRBJ1-4; D ambiguous. The CDR3 runs to 13 residues. V was shortened by 1 base and J by 4 bases, with 4 bases between the two germline ends. CDR1 is SEHNR and CDR2 is FQNEAQ in the germline V gene (reference sequence). CDR3 DNA: TGTGCCAGCAGCTTAGACGGTAATGAAAAACTGTTTTTT. Its protein product is CASSLDGNEKLFF.

At least ten counts were recorded for this clonotype. CDR3 amino acids: CASSLGQGIYEQYF. The CDR3 region has the DNA TGCGCCAGCAGCTTGGGACAGGGAATCTACGAGCAGTACTTC. This rearrangement joins TRBV5-1 to TRBJ2-7; TRBD1 agrees at 7 bases. The CDR3 has 14 residues. The V segment lost 0 bases and the J segment 3 bases; nucleotides outside the gene matches: 3. The germline gives CDR1 SGHRS, CDR2 YFSETQ. Full variable domain (rest looked up from reference TRBV5-1 and TRBJ2-7): KAGVTQTPRYLIKTRGQQVTLSCSPISGHRSVSWYQQTPGQGLQFLFEYFSETQRNKGNFPGRFSGRQFSNSRSEMNVSTLELGDSALYLCASSLGQGIYEQYFGPGTRLTVT.

The chain recombines TRBV2 with TRBJ2-1, with D maybe TRBD2 (6 bases). V lost 5 bases to trimming and J lost 10 bases, with 9 bases between them. CDR3 length: 11 residues. Germline lookup yields CDR1 SNHLY and CDR2 FYNNEI. CDR3 loop: CASSNREEQFF. The CDR3 DNA reads as TGTGCCAGCAGTAACCGGGAGGAGCAGTTCTTC. Full variable domain (remainder filled in from reference TRBV2 and TRBJ2-1): EPEVTQTPSHQVTQMGQEVILRCVPISNHLYFYWYRQILGQKVEFLVSFYNNEISEKSEIFDDQFSVERPDGSNFTLKIRSTKLEDSAMYFCASSNREEQFFGPGTRLTVL.

This clonotype was picked up many times. This sequence joins TRBV10-3 and TRBJ2-7; 7 positions agree with TRBD1. The CDR3 contains 16 residues. V was clipped by 0 bases and J by 3 bases; unmatched bases: 8. CDR1 is ENHRY, CDR2 SYGVKD, per germline. The CDR3 nucleotides are TGTGCCATCAGTGAGTCGATGACAGGGAAGCTCTACGAGCAGTACTTC. Translation gives CAISESMTGKLYEQYF.

The rearrangement links TRBV12-3 or TRBV12-4 to TRBJ1-1; D ambiguous. The CDR3 runs to 12 residues. V lost 3 bases, J lost 11 bases, and 13 bases lay in between. CDR3 sequence (DNA): TGTGCCAGCAGTTTTTTTCAACTCGTTGCTTTCTTT. As protein: CASSFFQLVAFF.

About this clonotype itself: A much larger clone sits a single nucleotide away, making a read error possible. The chain recombines TRBV7-9 with TRBJ2-5; a weak D match, TRBD2 (5 bases). V lost 3 bases, J lost 10 bases, and 18 bases lay in between. The V gene's germline CDR1 is SEHNR and CDR2 FQNEAQ (reference sequence). The CDR3 has 14 amino acids. CDR3 residues: CASSFPQATGIQYF. CDR3 DNA: TGTGCCAGCAGCTTTCCACAAGCGACGGGGATCCAGTACTTC.

This clonotype was recorded at least ten times. The genes are TRBV19 and TRBJ2-1, with D perhaps assigned TRBD1 or TRBD2 (5 bases each). Germline values: CDR1 LNHDA, CDR2 SQIVND (reference sequence). V dropped 8 bases and J dropped 6 bases, with 8 bases sitting between them. The CDR3 runs to 11 residues. The CDR3 sequence is CASWDGNEQFF. Written as DNA, the CDR3 is TGTGCCAGTTGGGACGGCAATGAGCAGTTCTTC. The variable domain in full, with the rest retrieved from reference TRBV19 and TRBJ2-1, is DGGITQSPKYLFRKEGQNVTLSCEQNLNHDAMYWYRQDPGQGLRLIYYSQIVNDFQKGDIAEGYSVSREKKESFPLTVTSAQKNPTAFYLCASWDGNEQFFGPGTRLTVL.

This clonotype has ten or more counts. The chain has TRBV10-2 and TRBJ1-5; 8 nucleotides agree with TRBD1. CDR1 and CDR2 from the germline V gene are WSHSY and SAAADI. V dropped 3 bases and J dropped 4; count of bases not matched to a gene: 5. The CDR3 has 15 amino acids. The CDR3 is CASSDTGQVNQPQHF. As DNA, the CDR3 is TGCGCCAGCAGTGACACGGGACAGGTGAATCAGCCCCAGCATTTT.

This chain links TRBV20-1 with TRBJ2-2, with TRBD2 matching 10 bases. The V gene's germline CDR1 is DFQATT and CDR2 SNEGSKA (reference sequence). CDR3 size: 14 residues. Losses at the gene ends were 5 bases for V and 8 bases for J; bases not matched to a gene: 8. CDR3 loop: CSARTSGEVGELFF. In DNA form, the CDR3 reads TGCAGTGCTCGGACTAGCGGAGAGGTGGGGGAGCTGTTTTTT.

On this clonotype: Given a much more abundant clone one base away, this may be a read error. The chain recombines TRBV20-1 with TRBJ1-1; 7 bases are shared with TRBD1. The germline V gene has CDR1 DFQATT and CDR2 SNEGSKA (reference sequence). The CDR3 is 14 amino acids. V lost 6 bases, J lost 11 bases, and 18 bases stayed unmatched. CDR3 residues: CSASHSPAQGQAFF. Here the CDR3 DNA reads TGCAGTGCCTCTCATAGTCCGGCACAGGGGCAGGCTTTCTTT.

This clonotype was found many times. This chain uses TRBV3-1 with TRBJ2-5, with 8 bases matching TRBD1. J gave up 4 bases and V 4 bases, and 11 bases lay outside the gene matches. Germline-derived CDR1 and CDR2 are LGHDT and YNNKEL (reference sequence). The CDR3 is made up of 16 amino acids. CDR3 sequence: CASSRVPLGQVETQYF. CDR3 in DNA: TGTGCCAGCAGCCGAGTACCCTTGGGACAGGTAGAGACCCAGTACTTC.

The DNA of the CDR3 is TGTGCCAGCAGTGACAGGGCTTCCAATCAGCCCCAGCATTTT. It specifies CASSDRASNQPQHF. The chain links TRBV6-5 to TRBJ1-5; 7 bases map to TRBD1. The CDR3 is 14 amino acids. Germline CDR1 reads MNHEY; CDR2 reads SVGAGI. V was pared by 5 bases and J by 3 bases, with 4 bases of the junction left unmatched.

This clonotype was recorded many times. The rearrangement links TRBV19 to TRBJ2-1, with a weak D call TRBD2 (6 bases). CDR1 LNHDA and CDR2 SQIVND come from the germline V gene (reference sequence). This CDR3 comprises 14 residues. V was pared by 7 bases and J by 4 bases, with 14 bases between. The CDR3 region is CASMNGREYNEQFF. CDR3 in DNA: TGTGCCAGTATGAACGGGAGAGAGTACAATGAGCAGTTCTTC.

The J gene is TRBJ2-2, the V gene TRBV20-1; 8 nucleotides align to TRBD2. This CDR3 has 18 amino acids. Germline CDR1 reads DFQATT; CDR2 reads SNEGSKA (reference sequence). Trimming removed 0 bases from V and 1 base from J; junction bases left unmatched: 10. CDR3 protein: CSARDSNTGTRNTGELFF. In DNA, the CDR3 is TGCAGTGCTAGAGATTCCAACACCGGGACTAGGAACACCGGGGAGCTGTTTTTT.

This clonotype showed up many times. The genes are TRBV14 and TRBJ1-1; D remains unclear. The CDR3 is 13 residues long. The germline gives CDR1 SGHDN, CDR2 FVKESK. Trimming cost V 1 base and J 11 bases, with 14 bases left between them. This CDR3 is CASSQVRGGFAFF. The CDR3 bases are TGTGCCAGCAGCCAAGTAAGAGGAGGGTTCGCTTTCTTT.

This clonotype was detected many times. J is TRBJ1-4 and V is TRBV12-3 or TRBV12-4; the D is unclear. Trimming took off 1 base at V and 8 bases at J, with 14 bases between the two ends. The CDR3 totals 15 residues. This CDR3 is CASSLEDFITEKLFF. DNA for the CDR3: TGTGCCAGCAGTTTAGAGGATTTTATAACGGAAAAACTGTTTTTT.

This clonotype came up many times. CDR3 bases: TGTGCCAGCAGCCCCGCCTATGTTGGACAGAGACAGGGGGAGTACGAGCAGTACTTC. It codes for CASSPAYVGQRQGEYEQYF. The chain links TRBV12-3 or TRBV12-4 to TRBJ2-7, with 9 nucleotides matching TRBD1. The CDR3 is made up of 19 amino acids. J lost 4 bases, V lost 6 bases, and 22 bases had no gene match.

Points on this clonotype: The junction shows a germline mismatch at one end, possibly a read error. The chain couples TRBV5-1 to TRBJ2-4, with D perhaps TRBD2 (5 bases). The CDR3 is 12 amino acids. From germline, CDR1 is SGHRS and CDR2 YFSETQ. This chain's CDR3 is CASSSEGNSQYF. The CDR3 nucleotides read TGCGCCAGCAGCTCCGAGGGAAACAGTCAGTACTTC.

Points on this clonotype: The junction differs from germline at one of its ends, possibly a read error. V and J are TRBV30 and TRBJ2-7; D not resolved. The CDR3 runs to 13 residues. Per germline, CDR1 GTSNPN and CDR2 SVGIG (reference sequence). DNA of the CDR3: TGTGCCTGGAGTACGGAACAAAGCTACGAGCAGCACTTC. As protein: CAWSTEQSYEQHF.

The sample holds many counts of this clonotype. The chain couples TRBV20-1 to TRBJ2-1; TRBD2 agrees at 10 bases. V trimming: 6 bases; J trimming: 7 bases; junction bases outside the gene matches: 6. The V gene's germline CDR1 is DFQATT and CDR2 SNEGSKA (reference sequence). The CDR3 spans 13 residues. DNA for the CDR3: TGCAGTGCCGAGGGACTAGCGAGAAATGAGCAGTTCTTC. It encodes CSAEGLARNEQFF.

Ten or more counts support this clonotype. For the CDR3, the DNA is TGCAGTGCTAGGGCAGCCCCCGATAGCAATCAGCCCCAGCATTTT. It translates to CSARAAPDSNQPQHF. The rearrangement links TRBV20-1 to TRBJ1-5, with D unclear. The CDR3 extends over 15 amino acids. Trimming cost V 3 bases and J 0 bases, with 12 bases left between them. Germline loops: CDR1 DFQATT, CDR2 SNEGSKA (reference sequence).

About this clonotype: This clone may be a read error of a much larger clone one base away. V gene TRBV27 combines with J gene TRBJ2-2, with D uncertain. This CDR3 comprises 14 residues. Germline V gene data show CDR1 as MNHEY and CDR2 as SMNVEV (reference sequence). The DNA of the CDR3 is TGTACCAGCAGTCTCCAACGGACGGTTGGGGAGCTGTTTTTT. Amino acids: CTSSLQRTVGELFF.

This clonotype occurred many times. The V and J genes are TRBV20-1 and TRBJ2-7; a possible D gene is TRBD1 (6 bases). The CDR3 loop spans 13 amino acids. V lost 6 bases to trimming and J lost 5 bases, with 17 bases between them. CDR1 DFQATT and CDR2 SNEGSKA come from the germline V gene (reference sequence). DNA for the CDR3: TGCAGTGCCCCCAAGGGGGACGGCGACGAGCAGTACTTC. Its protein is CSAPKGDGDEQYF.

Comments on this clonotype: A much larger clone sits a single nucleotide away, making a read error possible. V gene TRBV20-1 combines with J gene TRBJ2-4, with D perhaps given as TRBD1 or TRBD2 (5 bases each). Germline V gene data show CDR1 as DFQATT and CDR2 as SNEGSKA (reference sequence). The CDR3 loop spans 16 amino acids. Here the CDR3 DNA reads TGCAGTGCTGACCCCCTTGGGGGATTAGCCAAAAGCATTCAGTACTTC. It yields the protein CSADPLGGLAKSIQYF.